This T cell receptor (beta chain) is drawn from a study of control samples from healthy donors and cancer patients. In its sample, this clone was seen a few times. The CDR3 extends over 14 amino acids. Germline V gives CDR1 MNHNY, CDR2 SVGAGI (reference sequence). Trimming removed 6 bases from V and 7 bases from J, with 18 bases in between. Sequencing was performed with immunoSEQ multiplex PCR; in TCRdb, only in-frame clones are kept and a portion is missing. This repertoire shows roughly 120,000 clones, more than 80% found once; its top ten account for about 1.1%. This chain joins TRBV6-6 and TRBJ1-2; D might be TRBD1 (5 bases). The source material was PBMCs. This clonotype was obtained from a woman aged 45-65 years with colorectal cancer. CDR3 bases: TGTGCCAGCAGCACTTCAGGCTCCGGGGGTGGCTACACCTTC. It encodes CASSTSGSGGGYTF.